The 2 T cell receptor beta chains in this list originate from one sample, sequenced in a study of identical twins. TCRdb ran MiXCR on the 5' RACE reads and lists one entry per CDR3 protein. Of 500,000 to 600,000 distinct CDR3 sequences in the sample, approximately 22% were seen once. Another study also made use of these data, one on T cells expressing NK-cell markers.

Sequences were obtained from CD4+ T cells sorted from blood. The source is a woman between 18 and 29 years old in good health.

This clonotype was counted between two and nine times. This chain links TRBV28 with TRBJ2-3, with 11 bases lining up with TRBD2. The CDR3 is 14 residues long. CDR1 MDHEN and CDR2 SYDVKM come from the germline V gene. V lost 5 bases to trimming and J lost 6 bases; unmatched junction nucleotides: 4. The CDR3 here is CASSTSGRGDTQYF. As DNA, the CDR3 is TGTGCCAGCAGTACTAGCGGGAGAGGGGATACGCAGTATTTT.

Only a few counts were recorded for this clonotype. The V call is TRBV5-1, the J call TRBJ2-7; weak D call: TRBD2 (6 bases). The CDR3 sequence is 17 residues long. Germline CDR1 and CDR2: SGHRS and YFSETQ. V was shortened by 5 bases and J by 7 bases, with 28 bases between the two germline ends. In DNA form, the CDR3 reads TGCGCCAGCAGTTCCGGAATCGGAAGCGGGCCCCCTGGGGAGCAGTACTTC. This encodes CASSSGIGSGPPGEQYF. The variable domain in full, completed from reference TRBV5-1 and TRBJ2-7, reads KAGVTQTPRYLIKTRGQQVTLSCSPISGHRSVSWYQQTPGQGLQFLFEYFSETQRNKGNFPGRFSGRQFSNSRSEMNVSTLELGDSALYLCASSSGIGSGPPGEQYFGPGTRLTVT.